A selection of T cell receptor beta chains follows, all from one sample in a study of regulatory T cells in long-lasting Graves disease. TCRdb processed the multiplex PCR reads anew with MiXCR; each CDR3 protein has one entry. Of some 250,000 distinct CDR3 sequences listed, 20% to 25% were seen once; the top ten hold about 15%. Here the sequenced sample was peripheral blood mononuclear cells (PBMCs), taken at new diagnosis, from a patient treated with antithyroid drugs. The receptors were gathered from a female donor with Graves disease. Both conserved end residues are part of each CDR3. D genes are given only for firm matches. Rows give clone size only sometimes, using once, few, many, or a class for an expanded clone.

J gene: TRBJ1-5
clone size: few
D gene: -
V gene: TRBV24-1
CDR3 DNA: TGTGCCACCAGTGACTCGACGAGAAGCAATCAGCCCCAGCATTTT
CDR3 protein: CATSDSTRSNQPQHF

J gene: TRBJ2-5
clone size: -
D gene: TRBD2
V gene: TRBV19
CDR3 DNA: TGTGCCAGTAGTATGGGAGGGCGAGAGACCCAGTACTTC
CDR3 protein: CASSMGGRETQYF

J gene: TRBJ2-5
clone size: many
D gene: TRBD1
V gene: TRBV5-1
CDR3 DNA: TGCGCCAGCAGCTTGCTTACAGGGGAAGAGACCCAGTACTTC
CDR3 protein: CASSLLTGEETQYF

J gene: TRBJ2-1
clone size: many
D gene: -
V gene: TRBV7-2
CDR3 DNA: TGTGCCAGCAGCTTAGCGCCCGGACCGGAGAATGAGCAGTTCTTC
CDR3 protein: CASSLAPGPENEQFF

J gene: TRBJ2-7
clone size: many
D gene: -
V gene: TRBV6-2/TRBV6-3
CDR3 DNA: TGTGCCAGCAGTTACTCTGGGGGCCGTCCCTACGAGCAGTACTTC
CDR3 protein: CASSYSGGRPYEQYF

J gene: TRBJ1-1
clone size: many
D gene: -
V gene: TRBV7-2
CDR3 DNA: TGTGCCAGCAGCTTAAGGAACGCGGCGAAGAACACTGAAGCTTTCTTT
CDR3 protein: CASSLRNAAKNTEAFF

J gene: TRBJ2-2
clone size: many
D gene: -
V gene: TRBV11-3
CDR3 DNA: TGTGCCAGCAGCATCGGACGGTCTTCCGGGGAGCTGTTTTTT
CDR3 protein: CASSIGRSSGELFF

J gene: TRBJ2-5
clone size: many
D gene: -
V gene: TRBV11-3
CDR3 DNA: TGTGCCAGCAGCGCCGGACAGCTCAACACAAGAGGGGAGACCCAGTACTTC
CDR3 protein: CASSAGQLNTRGETQYF

J gene: TRBJ1-2
clone size: many
D gene: TRBD1
V gene: TRBV5-1
CDR3 DNA: TGCGCCAGCAGCTATGACAGGGGGCTCGGCGGCTACACCTTC
CDR3 protein: CASSYDRGLGGYTF

J gene: TRBJ2-5
clone size: -
D gene: TRBD1
V gene: TRBV6-2/TRBV6-3
CDR3 DNA: TGTGCCAGCACCAGATCACAGGGGAGACTAACCCGCGACCAAGAGACCCAGTACTTC
CDR3 protein: CASTRSQGRLTRDQETQYF

J gene: TRBJ1-5
clone size: many
D gene: -
V gene: TRBV18
CDR3 DNA: TGTGCCAGCTCACCACGGCGGGCCCCTGGGCATCAGCCCCAGCATTTT
CDR3 protein: CASSPRRAPGHQPQHF

J gene: TRBJ1-1
clone size: many
D gene: TRBD1
V gene: TRBV7-2
CDR3 DNA: TGTGCCAGCAGCTTTGGCGGACAGGGCACTTCTGAAGCTTTCTTT
CDR3 protein: CASSFGGQGTSEAFF

J gene: TRBJ2-6
clone size: many
D gene: -
V gene: TRBV27
CDR3 DNA: TGTGCCAGCAGCGGGTTAGGGGCCAACGTCCTGACTTTC
CDR3 protein: CASSGLGANVLTF

J gene: TRBJ2-2
clone size: few
D gene: -
V gene: TRBV9
CDR3 DNA: TGTGCCAGCAGCAGGGACCGGCCGAACACCGGGGAGCTGTTTTTT
CDR3 protein: CASSRDRPNTGELFF

J gene: TRBJ2-3
clone size: many
D gene: TRBD1
V gene: TRBV7-2
CDR3 DNA: TGTGCCAGCAGGCGACAGGGAACTAGCACAGATACGCAGTATTTT
CDR3 protein: CASRRQGTSTDTQYF

J gene: TRBJ1-1
clone size: many
D gene: -
V gene: TRBV4-3
CDR3 DNA: TGCGCCAGCAGCCTCGCACAGGTCGACACTGAAGCTTTCTTT
CDR3 protein: CASSLAQVDTEAFF

J gene: TRBJ2-3
clone size: many
D gene: -
V gene: TRBV7-3
CDR3 DNA: TGTGCCAGCAGGATGGGGGATGGAGATACGCAGTATTTT
CDR3 protein: CASRMGDGDTQYF

J gene: TRBJ2-7
clone size: -
D gene: TRBD2
V gene: TRBV7-9
CDR3 DNA: TGTGCCAGCAGCGCCTCAACGGGGGGGACTTTACGCGGGCAGTACTTC
CDR3 protein: CASSASTGGTLRGQYF

J gene: TRBJ2-3
clone size: -
D gene: -
V gene: TRBV13
CDR3 DNA: TGTGCCAGCAAAATGGGGGGGGCGGCAGATACGCAGTATTTT
CDR3 protein: CASKMGGAADTQYF

J gene: TRBJ2-1
clone size: many
D gene: TRBD2
V gene: TRBV20-1
CDR3 DNA: TGCAGTGCTAGTTCCGGGACTAGCGGGAACTACAATGAGCAGTTCTTC
CDR3 protein: CSASSGTSGNYNEQFF

J gene: TRBJ2-5
clone size: many
D gene: -
V gene: TRBV20-1
CDR3 DNA: TGCAGTGCTAGAGGGGGGGAAGAGACCCAGTACTTC
CDR3 protein: CSARGGEETQYF

J gene: TRBJ2-7
clone size: many
D gene: TRBD1
V gene: TRBV11-1
CDR3 DNA: TGTGCCAGCAGCCAGACAACCGGGACAGCCTACGAGCAGTACTTC
CDR3 protein: CASSQTTGTAYEQYF

J gene: TRBJ2-7
clone size: many
D gene: TRBD1
V gene: TRBV20-1
CDR3 DNA: TGCAGTGTTATCGGGACAGTGAACTACGAGCAGTACTTC
CDR3 protein: CSVIGTVNYEQYF

J gene: TRBJ1-1
clone size: once
D gene: TRBD1
V gene: TRBV3-1
CDR3 DNA: TGTGCCAGCAGCTCTGACCGGGACAGATGGGCTTTCTTT
CDR3 protein: CASSSDRDRWAFF

J gene: TRBJ1-1
clone size: many
D gene: -
V gene: TRBV2
CDR3 DNA: TGTGCCAGCAGTCGCAGCATGAACACTGAAGCTTTCTTT
CDR3 protein: CASSRSMNTEAFF

J gene: TRBJ2-3
clone size: many
D gene: TRBD1
V gene: TRBV5-1
CDR3 DNA: TGCGCCAGCAGCGGGGGACAGCTCACAGATACGCAGTATTTT
CDR3 protein: CASSGGQLTDTQYF

J gene: TRBJ1-6
clone size: many
D gene: -
V gene: TRBV10-3
CDR3 DNA: TGTGCCCCCCCAGGGGAGCCACCCCTCCACTTT
CDR3 protein: CAPPGEPPLHF

J gene: TRBJ1-5
clone size: few
D gene: TRBD1
V gene: TRBV20-1
CDR3 DNA: TGCAGTGCTAGTTGGGGACAGGGGTTTCAGCCCCAGCATTTT
CDR3 protein: CSASWGQGFQPQHF

J gene: TRBJ1-2
clone size: many
D gene: -
V gene: TRBV9
CDR3 DNA: TGTGCCAGCAGCCCTGACAGCTATGGCTACACCTTC
CDR3 protein: CASSPDSYGYTF

J gene: TRBJ1-6
clone size: few
D gene: TRBD1
V gene: TRBV7-9
CDR3 DNA: TGTGCCAGCAGTTTGGACAGGGGGCGTTCACCCCTCCACTTT
CDR3 protein: CASSLDRGRSPLHF

J gene: TRBJ1-4
clone size: -
D gene: -
V gene: TRBV7-3
CDR3 DNA: TGTGCCAACAGGACCACACTGGGGGGTAGAGAAGAACTGTTTTTT
CDR3 protein: CANRTTLGGREELFF

J gene: TRBJ2-1
clone size: -
D gene: -
V gene: TRBV7-3
CDR3 DNA: TGTGCCAGCAGCAAAACAGGGTTCTCCTACAATGAGCAGTTCTTC
CDR3 protein: CASSKTGFSYNEQFF

J gene: TRBJ2-1
clone size: -
D gene: -
V gene: TRBV20-1
CDR3 DNA: TGCAGTGCTAGAGCAGGACATACCAATGAGCAGTTCTTC
CDR3 protein: CSARAGHTNEQFF

J gene: TRBJ2-7
clone size: many
D gene: TRBD1
V gene: TRBV20-1
CDR3 DNA: TGCAGTGCTAGGGGGGACAGGAGAGACGAGCAGTACTTC
CDR3 protein: CSARGDRRDEQYF

J gene: TRBJ2-3
clone size: once
D gene: -
V gene: TRBV11-2
CDR3 DNA: TGTGCCAGCATTTCCACGGGGGGCGGCCGCACAGATACGCAGTATTTT
CDR3 protein: CASISTGGGRTDTQYF

J gene: TRBJ2-7
clone size: -
D gene: TRBD2
V gene: TRBV27
CDR3 DNA: TGTGCCAGCAGTTGGGTAGCGGGTCCCTACGAGCAGTACTTC
CDR3 protein: CASSWVAGPYEQYF

J gene: TRBJ2-1
clone size: many
D gene: -
V gene: TRBV12-5
CDR3 DNA: TGTGCTAGTGGTTTGAAGGCAGGAGGGCACAATGAGCAGTTCTTC
CDR3 protein: CASGLKAGGHNEQFF

J gene: TRBJ2-5
clone size: -
D gene: TRBD2
V gene: TRBV20-1
CDR3 DNA: TGCAGTGCTAGAGAAGATCCCGGGACTAGCGGGAGTGAGACCCAGTACTTC
CDR3 protein: CSAREDPGTSGSETQYF

J gene: TRBJ2-3
clone size: -
D gene: TRBD1
V gene: TRBV28
CDR3 DNA: TGTGCCAGCAGCGTGGCCGGGACAGGGAGGAGCACAGATACGCAGTATTTT
CDR3 protein: CASSVAGTGRSTDTQYF

J gene: TRBJ2-5
clone size: many
D gene: TRBD2
V gene: TRBV12-3/TRBV12-4
CDR3 DNA: TGTGCCAGCAGTTGGGGCGGGGGGGCTCGTGAGACCCAGTACTTC
CDR3 protein: CASSWGGGARETQYF

J gene: TRBJ2-6
clone size: -
D gene: -
V gene: TRBV5-4
CDR3 DNA: TGTGCCAGCAGCCACTCTGGGGCCAACGTCCTGACTTTC
CDR3 protein: CASSHSGANVLTF

J gene: TRBJ2-7
clone size: many
D gene: -
V gene: TRBV27
CDR3 DNA: TGTGCCAGCAGTTTAACTAGTAGCTACGAGCAGTACTTC
CDR3 protein: CASSLTSSYEQYF

J gene: TRBJ2-1
clone size: -
D gene: -
V gene: TRBV7-8
CDR3 DNA: TGTGCCAGCAGCTTAAGTTTGGGAGCCGGGAATGAGCAGTTCTTC
CDR3 protein: CASSLSLGAGNEQFF

J gene: TRBJ2-1
clone size: many
D gene: -
V gene: TRBV28
CDR3 DNA: TGTGCCAGCAGCCTCCCACTCGGCAATGAGCAGTTCTTC
CDR3 protein: CASSLPLGNEQFF

J gene: TRBJ2-7
clone size: many
D gene: TRBD2
V gene: TRBV7-2
CDR3 DNA: TGTGCCAGCAGCTTGCTGACTAGCGGGGCGAGCTACGAGCAGTGCTTC
CDR3 protein: CASSLLTSGASYEQCF

J gene: TRBJ1-1
clone size: many
D gene: -
V gene: TRBV19
CDR3 DNA: TGTGCCAGTAGTAGGGCAGACACCACCCTTATGAACACTGAAGCTTTCTTT
CDR3 protein: CASSRADTTLMNTEAFF

J gene: TRBJ1-5
clone size: many
D gene: -
V gene: TRBV19
CDR3 DNA: TGTGCCAGTAGTACCGGACTGGTAGGGAATCAGCCCCAGCATTTT
CDR3 protein: CASSTGLVGNQPQHF

J gene: TRBJ1-1
clone size: -
D gene: -
V gene: TRBV6-1
CDR3 DNA: TGTGCCAGCAGTCCGCACGACAGAAAGAACACTGAAGCTTTCTTT
CDR3 protein: CASSPHDRKNTEAFF

J gene: TRBJ1-2
clone size: few
D gene: -
V gene: TRBV11-1
CDR3 DNA: TGTGCCAGCAGCTTAGCGCGGGGAAAATCAAACTATGGCTACACCTTC
CDR3 protein: CASSLARGKSNYGYTF

J gene: TRBJ1-4
clone size: many
D gene: -
V gene: TRBV20-1
CDR3 DNA: TGCAGTGCCCGGGAGTGGGAAAAACTGTTTTTT
CDR3 protein: CSAREWEKLFF

J gene: TRBJ1-6
clone size: many
D gene: -
V gene: TRBV7-8
CDR3 DNA: TGTGCCAGCACAAAAAACCGGGGTCCCTATAATTCACCCCTCCACTTT
CDR3 protein: CASTKNRGPYNSPLHF

J gene: TRBJ2-2
clone size: -
D gene: -
V gene: TRBV14
CDR3 DNA: TGTGCCAGCAGCCCCCTGAGGCAGGGCGGGGAGCTGTTTTTT
CDR3 protein: CASSPLRQGGELFF

J gene: TRBJ2-5
clone size: many
D gene: -
V gene: TRBV7-2
CDR3 DNA: TGTGCCAGCAGCCGTTGGGTGCAAGAGACCCAGTACTTC
CDR3 protein: CASSRWVQETQYF

J gene: TRBJ2-7
clone size: many
D gene: -
V gene: TRBV10-2
CDR3 DNA: TGCGCCAGCAGTGTCCCTCAGGCGGCTACCTACGAGCAGTACTTC
CDR3 protein: CASSVPQAATYEQYF

J gene: TRBJ2-7
clone size: once
D gene: TRBD2
V gene: TRBV7-9
CDR3 DNA: TGTGCCACCTCGGCTAGCGGGAGTCGGGACTACGAGCAGTACTTC
CDR3 protein: CATSASGSRDYEQYF